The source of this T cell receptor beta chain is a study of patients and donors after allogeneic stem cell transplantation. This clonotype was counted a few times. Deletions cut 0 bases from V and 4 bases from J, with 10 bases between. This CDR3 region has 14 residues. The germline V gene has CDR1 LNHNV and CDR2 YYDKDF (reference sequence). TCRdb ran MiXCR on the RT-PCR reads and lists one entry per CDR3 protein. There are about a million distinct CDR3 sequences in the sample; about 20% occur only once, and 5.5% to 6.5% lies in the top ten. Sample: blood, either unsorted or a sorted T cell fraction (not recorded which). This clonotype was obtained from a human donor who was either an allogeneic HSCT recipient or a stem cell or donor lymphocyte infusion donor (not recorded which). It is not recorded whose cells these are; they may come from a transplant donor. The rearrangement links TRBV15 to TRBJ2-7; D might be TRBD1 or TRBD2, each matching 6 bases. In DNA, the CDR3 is TGTGCCACCAGCAGAGATGTAGGGGGGTACGAGCAGTACTTC. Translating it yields CATSRDVGGYEQYF. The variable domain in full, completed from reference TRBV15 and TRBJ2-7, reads DAMVIQNPRYQVTQFGKPVTLSCSQTLNHNVMYWYQQKSSQAPKLLFHYYDKDFNNEADTPDNFQSRRPNTSFCFLDIRSPGLGDTAMYLCATSRDVGGYEQYFGPGTRLTVT.